What follows are 26 T cell receptor beta chains derived from one specimen sequenced in a study of blood T cells in healthy people across ages. The use of a sample-barcoded 5' primer and a J-beta primer mix characterized a second PCR of about 6 to 12 cycles. TCRdb re-called the 5' RACE reads through MiXCR, storing one row per CDR3 protein. The sample yields about 2 million distinct CDR3 sequences, around 48% seen once. Sequencing input: blood. The receptor source for this set is a woman aged 40 to 55 in good health.

The chain carries TRBV7-9 and TRBJ2-5; D call uncertain. The CDR3 is 16 amino acids. Per germline, CDR1 SEHNR and CDR2 FQNEAQ (reference sequence). The V and J ends lost 0 bases and 0 bases respectively, with 11 bases between them. The CDR3: CASSLALDRYQETQYF. Written as DNA, the CDR3 is TGTGCCAGCAGCTTAGCCCTGGATCGGTACCAAGAGACCCAGTACTTC.

The chain couples TRBV6-1 to TRBJ1-2, with 9 bases matching TRBD1. CDR3 length: 17 amino acids. Germline CDR1 reads MNHNS; CDR2 reads SASEGT. V trimming: 5 bases; J trimming: 8 bases; junction bases outside the gene matches: 18. CDR3 protein: CASSPWSGTGLDSGYTF. Written as DNA, the CDR3 is TGTGCCAGCAGTCCGTGGTCGGGGACAGGGTTAGATAGCGGCTACACCTTC.

The chain joins TRBV6-1 to TRBJ2-1, with 8 bases lining up with TRBD1. The CDR3 runs 16 residues. The V gene end was trimmed by 0 bases and the J gene end by 5 bases; junction bases not matched to a gene: 6. The germline gives CDR1 MNHNS, CDR2 SASEGT. The CDR3 DNA is TGTGCCAGCAGTGAAGCTGGCAGGGGGCGAAACAATGAGCAGTTCTTC. It yields the protein CASSEAGRGRNNEQFF.

CDR3 DNA: TGTGCCAGCAGCGTCGGGCGATCGGAGACCCAGTACTTC. It is translated as CASSVGRSETQYF. The chain carries TRBV7-2 and TRBJ2-5; D remains unclear. This CDR3 is built from 13 residues. V lost 5 bases and J 5 bases, leaving 12 bases between the germline ends. Germline V gives CDR1 SGHTA, CDR2 FQGNSA.

This clonotype appeared once. V gene TRBV29-1 combines with J gene TRBJ2-3; TRBD2 aligns across 8 bases. The trim removed 2 bases at V and 7 bases at J, leaving 8 bases unmatched. Per germline, CDR1 SQVTM and CDR2 ANQGSEA. CDR3 length: 14 amino acids. CDR3 sequence reads: CSVEIAGPRNTQYF. The CDR3 DNA reads as TGCAGCGTTGAAATAGCGGGGCCCAGGAATACGCAGTATTTT.

This clonotype was counted only a few times. This chain connects TRBV29-1 to TRBJ2-1; the match to TRBD1 covers 7 bases. J gave up 4 bases and V 3 bases, and 9 bases lay outside the gene matches. CDR3 length: 15 residues. Germline CDR1 SQVTM, CDR2 ANQGSEA. The CDR3 bases are TGCAGCGTTGACGGAACGATACAGGGGTACAATGAGCAGTTCTTC. As protein: CSVDGTIQGYNEQFF.

This sequence joins TRBV20-1 and TRBJ2-7, with 7 bases identical to TRBD2. The DNA end lines up better with TRBJ2-5; the J call may be wrong. Looked up from germline, CDR1 is DFQATT and CDR2 is SNEGSKA (reference sequence). The CDR3 runs 13 residues. DNA of the CDR3: TGCAGTGCTAGAGATCGCGGGGGACAGACCCAGTACTTC. This sequence encodes CSARDRGGQTQYF.

In this sample, this clonotype turned up a few times. The chain joins TRBV20-1 to TRBJ2-4, with TRBD1 as a possible D gene (5 bases). The V end lost 0 bases, the J end lost 8 bases, and 17 bases lay between the germline ends. This CDR3 spans 15 amino acids. Germline V gene data show CDR1 as DFQATT and CDR2 as SNEGSKA (reference sequence). The CDR3 reads CSARDVSQTAYIQYF. The CDR3 DNA sequence: TGCAGTGCTAGAGATGTTTCCCAGACAGCCTACATTCAGTACTTC.

The CDR3 DNA reads as TGTGCCAGCAGTTGGACTACGGGTAGGACCCAGTACTTC. Translating gives CASSWTTGRTQYF. The chain couples TRBV6-2 or TRBV6-3 to TRBJ2-5; possible D gene TRBD2, 6 bases. The V end was cut by 4 bases, the J end by 7 bases, with 13 bases between. The CDR3 has 13 residues. Looked up from germline, CDR1 is MNHEY and CDR2 is SVGEGT.

This clonotype has more than one count but fewer than ten. This sequence joins TRBV11-2 and TRBJ2-1; D unclear. With the DNA end fitting TRBJ2-7 better, the J assignment may be wrong. This CDR3 region has 15 residues. CDR1 and CDR2 (germline): SGHAT, FQNNGV. DNA of the CDR3: TGTGCCAGCAGCCCTAGGGTAAGCTCCTACAATGAGCAGTACTTC. Translation: CASSPRVSSYNEQYF.

The chain recombines TRBV14 with TRBJ2-3; TRBD1 agrees at 10 bases. CDR3 size: 16 residues. The germline CDR1 and CDR2 sequences are SGHDN and FVKESK. Unmatched junction bases numbered 10, after V lost 4 bases and J lost 6 bases. CDR3 bases: TGTGCCAGCAGCCCTCGACAGGGGGCGGTTTGGGATACGCAGTATTTT. Its protein product is CASSPRQGAVWDTQYF.

The V call is TRBV2, the J call TRBJ2-1; 10 bases match TRBD1. J gave up 8 bases and V 4 bases, and 17 bases lay outside the gene matches. Per germline, CDR1 SNHLY and CDR2 FYNNEI. The CDR3 runs to 18 residues. DNA for the CDR3: TGTGCCAGCAGTGGTCATATCACCCTGGGACAGGGGAACGATGAGCAGTTCTTC. This gives the protein CASSGHITLGQGNDEQFF.

This clonotype was observed at least ten times. The chain links TRBV5-1 to TRBJ2-7, with 9 bases fitting TRBD1. V was pared by 4 bases and J by 1 base, with 6 bases of the junction left unmatched. The CDR3 loop spans 15 amino acids. Germline V gives CDR1 SGHRS, CDR2 YFSETQ. CDR3 nucleotides: TGCGCCAGCAGCCAAGGGACAGGGCTTTCCTACGAGCAGTACTTC. Its translation is CASSQGTGLSYEQYF.

This clonotype has just a few counts. This chain connects TRBV2 to TRBJ2-7; 7 bases line up with TRBD1. The CDR3 is 13 residues long. Trimming cost V 7 bases and J 0 bases; bases outside gene matches: 3. CDR1 and CDR2 (germline): SNHLY, FYNNEI. CDR3 coding DNA: TGTGCCAGCAAGGGGACAGACTCCTACGAGCAGTACTTC. This translates into CASKGTDSYEQYF.

The sample holds many counts of this clonotype. V gene TRBV12-3 or TRBV12-4 combines with J gene TRBJ2-7; 8 bases map to TRBD2. V dropped 4 bases and J dropped 6; count of bases not matched to a gene: 8. CDR3 length: 14 residues. This CDR3 reads CASSSGGPLREQYF. The DNA of the CDR3 is TGTGCCAGCAGTTCGGGGGGGCCTCTCCGCGAGCAGTACTTC.

V usage is TRBV5-1 and J usage is TRBJ1-2; 10 bases are shared with TRBD1. Germline CDR1 SGHRS, CDR2 YFSETQ. V lost 6 bases and J lost 2; bases outside the gene matches: 4. There are 14 residues in the CDR3. CDR3 region: CASKTDRGNYGYTF. The CDR3 nucleotides are TGCGCCAGCAAAACGGACAGGGGGAACTATGGCTACACCTTC.

This rearrangement joins TRBV7-2 to TRBJ2-5; the D gene is possibly TRBD1 (5 bases). The DNA end is more similar to TRBJ2-7, so the J call may be wrong. Germline V lookup: CDR1 SGHTA, CDR2 FQGNSA. CDR3 size: 15 residues. Here the CDR3 reads CASSLGRASYYEQYF. DNA for the CDR3: TGTGCCAGCAGCCTAGGCAGGGCTTCTTACTACGAGCAGTACTTC.

This rearrangement joins TRBV20-1 to TRBJ2-1, with TRBD2 identical over 12 bases. This CDR3 comprises 15 residues. The germline V gene encodes CDR1 DFQATT and CDR2 SNEGSKA (reference sequence). J gave up 7 bases and V 5 bases, and 9 bases lay outside the gene matches. This CDR3 is CSAPRLAGGLNEQFF. The CDR3 DNA follows: TGCAGTGCTCCCCGCCTAGCGGGGGGGCTTAATGAGCAGTTCTTC.

The chain links TRBV4-1 to TRBJ1-4; 8 nucleotides agree with TRBD1. V lost 1 base and J lost 5; bases outside the gene matches: 6. Germline lookup yields CDR1 MGHRA and CDR2 YSYEKL. The CDR3 has 16 residues. CDR3 in amino acids: CASSQGSGTGNEKLFF. The DNA for the CDR3 is TGCGCCAGCAGCCAAGGTTCCGGGACAGGAAATGAAAAACTGTTTTTT.

This sequence joins TRBV6-2 or TRBV6-3 and TRBJ2-3; D tentatively fits TRBD1 or TRBD2 (5 bases each). CDR1 and CDR2 from the germline V gene are MNHEY and SVGEGT. Trimming shortened V by 2 bases and J by 1 base, and 13 bases separated the two germline ends. The CDR3 runs to 16 residues. CDR3 in amino acids: CASSYKGSRGTDTQYF. The CDR3 coding sequence is TGTGCCAGCAGTTACAAGGGGAGCAGAGGCACAGATACGCAGTATTTT.

The chain combines TRBV4-2 with TRBJ2-7, with TRBD1 matching 10 bases. From germline, CDR1 is LGHNA and CDR2 YNFKEQ. This CDR3 comprises 15 residues. V gave up 4 bases and J gave up 6 bases; unmatched junction bases: 9. CDR3 in DNA: TGTGCCAGCAGCCTCCGAACCGGGACAGGGGTCGAGCAGTACTTC. This gives the protein CASSLRTGTGVEQYF.

The rearrangement joins TRBV5-1 to TRBJ2-1; a weak D match, TRBD1 (5 bases). CDR1 and CDR2 (germline): SGHRS, YFSETQ. The CDR3 contains 15 residues. V was shortened by 0 bases and J by 9 bases, with 16 bases between the two germline ends. The DNA for the CDR3 is TGCGCCAGCAGCTTGGTAGTTGGGGCGCAGTCTGAGCAGTTCTTC. Protein product: CASSLVVGAQSEQFF. Looking up the rest from reference TRBV5-1 and TRBJ2-1 gives the full variable domain: KAGVTQTPRYLIKTRGQQVTLSCSPISGHRSVSWYQQTPGQGLQFLFEYFSETQRNKGNFPGRFSGRQFSNSRSEMNVSTLELGDSALYLCASSLVVGAQSEQFFGPGTRLTVL.

The chain links TRBV21-1 to TRBJ2-3; the table's D gene call, TRBD2, was not cross checked with the DNA. TRBV21-1 is a pseudogene segment. This CDR3 is 22 amino acids long. CDR3 sequence: CASSFRIAGEPGGIPSTDTQYF. The DNA of the CDR3 is TGTGCCAGCAGCTTCCGAATAGCGGGGGAACCAGGGGGGATTCCTAGCACAGATACGCAGTATTTT.

Concerning this clonotype: Germline and junction disagree at one end, which may indicate a read error. This rearrangement joins TRBV12-3 or TRBV12-4 to TRBJ2-7; D is uncertain. The end of the DNA fits TRBJ2-5 better, so the J call may be wrong. There are 13 residues in the CDR3. The CDR3 loop is CVSRRTERETQYF. CDR3 sequence (DNA): TGTGTCAGCAGACGGACGGAACGAGAGACCCAGTACTTC.

J is TRBJ2-1 and V is TRBV4-3; TRBD1 agrees at 8 bases. There are 14 residues in the CDR3. Germline V gene sequence: CDR1 LGHNA, CDR2 YSLEER. The junction had 6 bases not matched to a gene; V was cut back by 3 bases and J by 8 bases. The CDR3 nucleotides read TGCGCCAGCAGCCAGGGGGGACAGGCCGATGAGCAGTTCTTC. Translating gives CASSQGGQADEQFF.

This chain uses TRBV28 with TRBJ1-2, with a weak D call TRBD1 (5 bases). Germline V CDR1 and CDR2: MDHEN, SYDVKM. V gave up 2 bases and J gave up 8 bases, with 18 bases separating them. The CDR3 runs to 15 residues. The CDR3 protein is CASSLHWDARRGYTF. Written as DNA, the CDR3 is TGTGCCAGCAGTTTACACTGGGACGCCCGGCGGGGCTACACCTTC.